The clone carrying this T cell receptor (beta chain) has a handful of counts. Its antigen is unknown. The entry originates in a study of molecular identifiers for immune sequencing clone quantification. Study as a whole: In replicates, RNA taken from 20,000 or 100,000 naive CD8 cells was divided five ways, and four portions underwent sequencing. Findings and caveats of the study: One cell's worth of spiked Jurkat TCR RNA was reportedly detectable among roughly 1 million naive cells.

The authors gated naive CD8 T cells as CD8+CD4-CCR7+CD45RA+ for sorting. Bulk TCR libraries were made with methods that had been previously described and with listed TCR primers. TCRdb reanalysed the PCR reads using MiXCR and keeps one entry per CDR3 protein. Altogether about 640,000 distinct CDR3 sequences are present, roughly 21% being singletons, with the ten largest covering approximately 0.9%. CDR1 and CDR2 from the germline V gene are GTSNPN and SVGIG (reference sequence). V was pared by 6 bases and J by 4 bases, with 14 bases of the junction left unmatched. The CDR3 sequence is 17 residues long.

The rearrangement links TRBV30 to TRBJ2-2, with TRBD2 matching over 10 bases. The sample comprised naive CD8+ T cells from blood, with Jurkat cell RNA spiked in. Subset meaning: FACS-sorted CD8+CD4-CCR7+CD45RA+ naive T cells. This TCR derives from a human donor in good health. Some libraries in this study had Jurkat cell RNA spiked in. CDR3 region: CACPGLAGVVVTGELFF. CDR3 DNA sequence: TGTGCCTGCCCGGGGCTAGCGGGGGTCGTTGTCACCGGGGAGCTGTTTTTT.